These T cell receptor beta chains were read from a single sample in a study of PD-1 blockade in classical Hodgkin lymphoma. The method was immunoSEQ multiplex PCR; TCRdb's version includes in-frame clones alone and lacks a portion of them. The sample lists approximately 17,000 clones; about 93% were seen once. The sequenced sample was peripheral blood mononuclear cells (PBMCs). Source of these receptors: a human donor with classical Hodgkin lymphoma. CDR3s include the opening cysteine and the closing phenylalanine or tryptophan. A D gene is named only where the DNA matches it firmly. Clone size is stated in some rows and not others, as once, few, many or a class when expanded.

.	TRBV19	TRBJ2-3	.	TGTGCCAGTACTCGAGTTGGAGATACGCAGTATTTT	CASTRVGDTQYF
.	TRBV10-1	TRBJ1-5	.	TGCGCCAGCAGCCAACAGGAAAATCAGCCCCAGCATTTT	CASSQQENQPQHF
TRBD1	TRBV5-4	TRBJ1-4	.	TGTGCCAGCAGCTTGGTCGGGACAGATAATGAAAAACTGTTTTTT	CASSLVGTDNEKLFF
.	TRBV6-5	TRBJ2-1	.	TGTGCCAGCAGTTACCGAATAATCTCCTACAATGAGCAGTTCTTC	CASSYRIISYNEQFF
.	TRBV11-2	TRBJ2-7	few	TGTGCCAGCAGCCCCCTAGCTCGTAAAGGGACCTACGAGCAGTACTTC	CASSPLARKGTYEQYF
.	TRBV19	TRBJ2-6	.	TGTGCCACCTCTAGGGGTTCTGGGGCCAACGTCCTGACTTTC	CATSRGSGANVLTF
TRBD2	TRBV11-2	TRBJ2-3	.	TGTGCCAGCTGGGGGGGGAGGGCCCCCGCAGATACGCAGTATTTT	CASWGGRAPADTQYF
.	TRBV7-8	TRBJ2-1	.	TGTGCCAGCAGTATACTTACGGTCCAGAGGGGCAATGAGCAGTTCTTC	CASSILTVQRGNEQFF
.	TRBV10-3	TRBJ2-1	once	TGTGCCATCAAATCCAGGAGCTCCTACAATGAGCAGTTCTTC	CAIKSRSSYNEQFF
TRBD1	TRBV5-1	TRBJ2-7	.	TGCGCCAGCAGCCGAAACAGGGGCGCCTACGAGCAGTACTTC	CASSRNRGAYEQYF
.	TRBV25-1	TRBJ2-2	few	TGTGCCAGCAGTGGGGCAGATTCCACCGGGGAGCTGTTTTTT	CASSGADSTGELFF
TRBD1	TRBV28	TRBJ2-5	.	TGTGCCAGCAGTTCTTTATACTCCGGGACAGGGGACGAGACCCAGTACTTC	CASSSLYSGTGDETQYF
.	TRBV7-3	TRBJ2-1	.	TGTGCCAGCAGCACCGGTCCCAGTTCCTACAATGAGCAGTTCTTC	CASSTGPSSYNEQFF
.	TRBV9	TRBJ2-2	.	TGTGCCAGCAGCGGGGGACTTAACACCGGGGAGCTGTTTTTT	CASSGGLNTGELFF
.	TRBV7-8	TRBJ2-3	.	TGTGCCAGCAGCTTAGTCATCCCTAGCTACACAGATACGCAGTATTTT	CASSLVIPSYTDTQYF
TRBD2	TRBV9	TRBJ2-1	.	TGTGCCAGCAGCGTTGAACCGGGGACTATCCCGACTAGCGGGAGGGATGAGCAGTTCTTC	CASSVEPGTIPTSGRDEQFF
.	TRBV5-1	TRBJ2-7	.	TGCGCCAGCAGGCAACAGGGCTACGAGCAGTACTTC	CASRQQGYEQYF
TRBD2	TRBV25-1	TRBJ2-1	.	TGTGCCAGCAGTGCCAAGCGGGGAGACAATGAGCAGTTCTTC	CASSAKRGDNEQFF
.	TRBV12-2	TRBJ1-5	.	TGTGCAACCCTGCCGGGGGGACCTAGCAATCAGCCCCAGCATTTT	CATLPGGPSNQPQHF
.	TRBV30	TRBJ1-3	.	TGTGCCTGGAGTGGTATGGCAGTCCCACTCTTTGGAAACACCATATATTTT	CAWSGMAVPLFGNTIYF
TRBD2	TRBV2	TRBJ2-3	.	TGTGCCAGCAGTGAAGTTGCGGGAGTCACAGATACGCAGTATTTT	CASSEVAGVTDTQYF
TRBD2	TRBV9	TRBJ2-3	.	TGTGCCAGCAGTAAGACTAGCGTAAACACAGATACGCAGTATTTT	CASSKTSVNTDTQYF
.	TRBV7-9	TRBJ1-5	.	TGTGCCAGCAGCTTAGACCTGAGCAATCAGCCCCAGCATTTT	CASSLDLSNQPQHF
.	TRBV6-5	TRBJ1-5	.	TGTGCCAGCAGTTACGCGGCAACGAATCAGCCCCAGCATTTT	CASSYAATNQPQHF
.	TRBV7-8	TRBJ1-1	.	TGTGCCAGCAGCTTAGGATGGGATATGAACACTGAAGCTTTCTTT	CASSLGWDMNTEAFF
.	TRBV9	TRBJ2-7	.	TGTGCCAGCAGCGTAGGAGTATCCCCCCCCTACGAGCAGTACTTC	CASSVGVSPPYEQYF
.	TRBV2	TRBJ2-7	.	TGTGCCAGCAGTGATTCAGGCTCCTACGAGCAGTACTTC	CASSDSGSYEQYF
.	TRBV6-5	TRBJ1-1	.	TGTGCCAGCAGTTACTCCGACAGGACAAAAAACACTGAAGCTTTCTTT	CASSYSDRTKNTEAFF